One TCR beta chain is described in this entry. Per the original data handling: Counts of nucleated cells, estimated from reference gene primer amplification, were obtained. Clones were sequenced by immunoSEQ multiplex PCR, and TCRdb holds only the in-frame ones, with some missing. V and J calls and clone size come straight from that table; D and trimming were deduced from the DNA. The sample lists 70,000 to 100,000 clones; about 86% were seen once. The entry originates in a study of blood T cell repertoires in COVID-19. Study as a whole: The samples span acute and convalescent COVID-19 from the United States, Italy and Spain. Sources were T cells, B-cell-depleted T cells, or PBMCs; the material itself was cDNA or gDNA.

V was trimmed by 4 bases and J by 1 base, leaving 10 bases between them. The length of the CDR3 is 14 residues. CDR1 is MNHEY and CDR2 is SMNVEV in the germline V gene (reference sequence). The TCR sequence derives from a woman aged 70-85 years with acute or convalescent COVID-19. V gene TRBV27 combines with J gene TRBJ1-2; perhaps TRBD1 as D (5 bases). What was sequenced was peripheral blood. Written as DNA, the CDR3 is TGTGCCAGCAGTTCCGCCGACAGTAACTATGGCTACACCTTC. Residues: CASSSADSNYGYTF.